This T cell receptor (beta chain) emerged from a study of blood T cells in healthy people across ages. General study findings and limits: Long-lived donors carried more naive CD4+ cells and greater diversity than aged donors. Investigators viewed diversity estimates from one million T cells as underestimates, the study reported. With age, beta diversity per million T cells declined roughly linearly, significantly by about 37.

Approximately 10 milliliters of peripheral blood were drawn from each donor into EDTA-treated tubes. The germline gives CDR1 MNHEY, CDR2 SVGEGT. The CDR3 loop spans 13 amino acids. Trimming left V 1 base short and J 7 bases short, with 8 bases between. PCR was performed a second time for 7 to 11 cycles using a sample-barcoded 5' primer and a J-beta primer mix. One entry per CDR3 protein results from TCRdb running MiXCR on the 5' RACE reads. This table has 800,000 to 1,000,000 distinct CDR3 sequences, 45% to 50% appearing once. Worth noting for this clonotype: The antigen is not known.

The sequencing sample was made of blood. The sequence came from a man aged 25-45 years in good health. The genes are TRBV6-2 or TRBV6-3 and TRBJ2-4, with unresolved D. The CDR3 nucleotides read TGTGCCAGCAGTTACTACCGAGGCAACATTCAGTACTTC. It is translated as CASSYYRGNIQYF.